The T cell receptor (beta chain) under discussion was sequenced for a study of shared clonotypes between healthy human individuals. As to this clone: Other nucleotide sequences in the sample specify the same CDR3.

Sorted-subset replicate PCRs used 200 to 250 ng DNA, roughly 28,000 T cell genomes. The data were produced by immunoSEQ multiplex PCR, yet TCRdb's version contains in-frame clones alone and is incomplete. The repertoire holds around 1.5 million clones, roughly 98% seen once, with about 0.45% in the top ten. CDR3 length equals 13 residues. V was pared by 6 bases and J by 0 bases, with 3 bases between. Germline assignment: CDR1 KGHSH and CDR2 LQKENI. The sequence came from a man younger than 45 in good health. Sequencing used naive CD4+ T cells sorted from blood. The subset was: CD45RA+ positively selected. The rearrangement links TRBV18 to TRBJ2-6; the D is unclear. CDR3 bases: TGTGCCAGCTCTGACTCTGGGGCCAACGTCCTGACTTTC. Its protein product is CASSDSGANVLTF.